The T cell receptor beta chain described here comes from a study of T-cell reconstitution after alpha-beta-depleted transplantation in children. V lost 5 bases and J lost 1; bases outside the gene matches: 9. The CDR3 totals 16 residues. Molecular barcoding with unique molecular identifiers was used for the TCRbeta library. MiXCR was run by TCRdb on the PCR reads, yielding one entry per CDR3 protein. The table shows about 420,000 distinct CDR3 sequences, with under 20% occurring only once. The receptor's source is a boy in the first two years of life who had a stem cell transplant for Wiskott-Aldrich syndrome, so the T cells may come from the graft donor. Sample: PBMCs, mostly from graft donor cells, taken 360 days after TCRalphabeta/CD19-depleted stem cell transplant. V and J are TRBV12-3 or TRBV12-4 and TRBJ2-5; 8 positions match TRBD1. The CDR3 sequence: CASSPHGTGLQETQYF. CDR3 nucleotides: TGTGCCAGCAGTCCACATGGGACAGGTCTCCAAGAGACCCAGTACTTC.